The subject of this entry is one T cell receptor beta chain. CD8+ and CD4+ T cells taken from blood had their TCR beta sequenced. Germline CDR1 reads SNHLY; CDR2 reads FYNNEI. V was clipped by 7 bases and J by 1 base; unmatched bases: 5. The CDR3 length is 14 residues. The data were obtained in a study of CD8 T cells in Susac syndrome. With random hexamers, about 0.45 to 1 ug RNA was reverse transcribed. An immunoSEQ multiplex PCR amplified TCR beta CDR3 over 54 Vbeta and 13 Jbeta. One entry per CDR3 protein, called by TCRdb with MiXCR from the immunoSEQ multiplex PCR reads. There are approximately 110,000 distinct CDR3 sequences in the sample; just under 95% occur only once, and 0.087% lies in the top ten.

V and J are TRBV2 and TRBJ2-5; 8 bases align to TRBD1. Sequences were obtained from CD4+ T cells from PBMCs. This TCR derives from a human donor in good health. The CDR3 bases are TGTGCCAGCACGGACAGGGCCCTCCAAGAGACCCAGTACTTC. It encodes CASTDRALQETQYF.